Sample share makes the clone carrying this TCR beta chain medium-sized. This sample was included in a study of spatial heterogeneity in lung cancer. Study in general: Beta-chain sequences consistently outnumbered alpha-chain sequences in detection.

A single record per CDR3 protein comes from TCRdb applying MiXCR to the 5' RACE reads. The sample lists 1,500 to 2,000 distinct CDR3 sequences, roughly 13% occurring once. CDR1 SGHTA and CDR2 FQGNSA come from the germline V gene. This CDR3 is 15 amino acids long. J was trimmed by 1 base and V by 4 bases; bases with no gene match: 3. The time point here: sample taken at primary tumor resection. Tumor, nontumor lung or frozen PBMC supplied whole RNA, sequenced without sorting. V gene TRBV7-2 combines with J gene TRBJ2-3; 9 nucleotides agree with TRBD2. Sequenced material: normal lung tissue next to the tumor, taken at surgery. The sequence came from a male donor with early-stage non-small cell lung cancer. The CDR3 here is CASSYGTSRTDTQYF. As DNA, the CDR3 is TGTGCCAGCAGCTATGGGACTAGCCGCACAGATACGCAGTATTTT.